This is a list of T cell receptor beta chains from one sample in a study of CD8+ T cells in alopecia areata. Method: immunoSEQ multiplex PCR; TCRdb's copy keeps in-frame clones and lacks some. The table records roughly 200,000 clones, 50% to 65% of them present only once. The specimen comprised CD8+ T cells sorted from blood, sampled at week 24, from a patient treated with tofacitinib. The receptor source for this set is a human donor with alopecia areata. Each CDR3 is given with its conserved first and last residue. D genes are given only for firm matches. Some rows have no size entry. The others give once, few or many, or a class for an expanded clone.

TRBV29-1,-,16,few,TRBJ1-3,TGCAGCGTTGAAGATTGGGCGCCCGAAGACGGAAACACCATATATTTT,CSVEDWAPEDGNTIYF
TRBV9,TRBD1,14,-,TRBJ1-4,TGTGCCAGCAGCGCCCAGGGGGCAGAGGAAAAACTGTTTTTT,CASSAQGAEEKLFF
TRBV29-1,TRBD1,14,-,TRBJ1-1,TGCAGCGTTGGCAGGGGGCTAAGGAACACTGAAGCTTTCTTT,CSVGRGLRNTEAFF
TRBV14,-,16,-,TRBJ2-7,TGTGCCAGCAGCCAAGGACAGGGACTGCTGGCCTACGAGCAGTACTTC,CASSQGQGLLAYEQYF
TRBV9,-,15,-,TRBJ2-7,TGTGCCAGCAGCGTAGCTGGAACTCCCCGGAGCGAGCAGTACTTC,CASSVAGTPRSEQYF
TRBV5-1,-,15,-,TRBJ2-1,TGCGCCAGCAGCTGGTCCGGGAAGGTTGACAATGAGCAGTTCTTC,CASSWSGKVDNEQFF
TRBV4-3,TRBD1,15,-,TRBJ2-7,TGCGCCAGCAGCCAAGATCGGGCAGGGGGCTACGAGCAGTACTTC,CASSQDRAGGYEQYF
TRBV4-1,-,20,-,TRBJ2-4,TGCGCCAGCAGCCAAGATATCTTCGTCGAGGGGATCGCGGCCAAAAACATTCAGTACTTC,CASSQDIFVEGIAAKNIQYF
TRBV4-3,TRBD2,17,few,TRBJ2-4,TGCGCCAGCAGCCAAGATAGCGGGGGTGGGTCCAAAAACATTCAGTACTTC,CASSQDSGGGSKNIQYF
TRBV29-1,-,13,few,TRBJ1-2,TGCAGCGTTGAGTCCCTTAATAACTATGGCTACACCTTC,CSVESLNNYGYTF
TRBV12-5,TRBD1,14,-,TRBJ1-2,TGTGCTAGTGGACAGGGGACAGACCCCTATGGCTACACCTTC,CASGQGTDPYGYTF
TRBV13,-,13,-,TRBJ2-5,TGTGCCAGCTCCTCCAGAGGTCAAGAGACCCAGTACTTC,CASSSRGQETQYF
TRBV7-2,TRBD2,15,once,TRBJ2-7,TGTGCCAGCAGCTTTGGACTAGGGCCTTCCTACGAGCAGTACTTC,CASSFGLGPSYEQYF
TRBV7-2,TRBD2,13,-,TRBJ2-3,TGTGCCAGCAGCTTCGGGGGGACAGATACGCAGTATTTT,CASSFGGTDTQYF
TRBV28,-,17,-,TRBJ2-3,TGTGCCAGCAGTGGAACGACAAAAGGGGTAAACACAGATACGCAGTATTTT,CASSGTTKGVNTDTQYF
TRBV25-1,-,14,-,TRBJ2-7,TGTGCCAGCAGTGAACGCCCAGGGTTCTACGAGCAGTACTTC,CASSERPGFYEQYF
TRBV30,-,13,-,TRBJ1-2,TGTGCCTGGAGTGTCTCGGACAACTATGGCTACACCTTC,CAWSVSDNYGYTF
TRBV4-1,TRBD1,17,once,TRBJ2-5,TGCGCCAGCAGCCATCAGAGGGGACAGGAGACCCAAGAGACCCAGTACTTC,CASSHQRGQETQETQYF
TRBV5-1,TRBD1,16,once,TRBJ2-7,TGCGCCAGCAGCTTAGACGGACAGGGTGTATCCTACGAGCAGTACTTC,CASSLDGQGVSYEQYF
TRBV6-5,TRBD1,15,-,TRBJ1-6,TGTGCCAGCAGTTACTCAGGGACAGGGGGGTCACCCCTCCACTTT,CASSYSGTGGSPLHF
TRBV19,TRBD1,15,few,TRBJ2-7,TGTGCCAGTAGTGAACTGGGACAGGGTCCGCTCGAGCAGTACTTC,CASSELGQGPLEQYF
TRBV5-4,TRBD1,14,-,TRBJ2-7,TGTGCCAGCAGCTTCTGGGACAGGGACTACGAGCAGTACTTC,CASSFWDRDYEQYF
TRBV29-1,-,14,few,TRBJ1-2,TGCAGCGTTCACGACAGGCGAGAAGGTGGTGGCTACACCTTC,CSVHDRREGGGYTF
TRBV2,-,16,-,TRBJ2-7,TGTGCCAGCACTTTCCCCCCGACCGGCACCTCCTACGAGCAGTACTTC,CASTFPPTGTSYEQYF
TRBV19,TRBD2,15,-,TRBJ2-1,TGTGCCACCTCCCTTAGCGGGGGGTCCTACAATGAGCAGTTCTTC,CATSLSGGSYNEQFF
TRBV7-7,TRBD1,15,-,TRBJ2-5,TGTGCCAGCGGACAACGGGACAGGGGGCGGGAGACCCAGTACTTC,CASGQRDRGRETQYF
TRBV25-1,-,12,-,TRBJ1-5,TGTGCCAGCAATTTGGGCAATCAGCCCCAGCATTTT,CASNLGNQPQHF
TRBV6-5,-,14,-,TRBJ2-7,TGTGCCAGCAGTTACACCGGGAGCTCCTACGAGCAGTACTTC,CASSYTGSSYEQYF
TRBV4-3,-,19,-,TRBJ2-1,TGCGCCAGCAGCCATCCCTCCGACGGAACGGGCGGTGGTTCCTATGAGCAGTTCTTC,CASSHPSDGTGGGSYEQFF
TRBV5-6,TRBD1,16,-,TRBJ2-2,TGTGCCAGCAGCGGGGGACAGCAATTTCGGACCGGGGAGCTGTTTTTT,CASSGGQQFRTGELFF
TRBV2,-,15,-,TRBJ1-1,TGTGCCAGCAGTGAAAATCAGGGATTCTCCACTGAAGCTTTCTTT,CASSENQGFSTEAFF
TRBV5-6,-,14,-,TRBJ1-2,TGTGCCAGCAGCTTGGGTGGGGATTACTATGGCTACACCTTC,CASSLGGDYYGYTF
TRBV4-3,-,15,-,TRBJ2-1,TGCGCCAGCAGCCCCTTTGGAGGAGGGTTGAATGAGCAGTTCTTC,CASSPFGGGLNEQFF
TRBV27,-,16,few,TRBJ1-2,TGTGCCAGCAGTCCAATTCGACAGGCGCCAAACTATGGCTACACCTTC,CASSPIRQAPNYGYTF
TRBV27,-,14,-,TRBJ2-5,TGTGCCAGCAGTTTAAATCCAGGACGGGAGACCCAGTACTTC,CASSLNPGRETQYF
TRBV29-1,-,13,few,TRBJ2-2,TGCAGCGTTGTAACGAGGAACACCGGGGAGCTGTTTTTT,CSVVTRNTGELFF
TRBV2,TRBD2,15,-,TRBJ2-3,TGTGCCAGCCTGGCTTTCAAGCGGGGGGACGATACGCAGTATTTT,CASLAFKRGDDTQYF
TRBV29-1,TRBD2,13,-,TRBJ2-5,TGCAGCGTTGAAGGAGGGACTATGGAGACCCAGTACTTC,CSVEGGTMETQYF
TRBV30,-,12,few,TRBJ1-2,TGTGCCTGGAGTCCAGGAGGGGATGGCTACACCTTC,CAWSPGGDGYTF
TRBV30,TRBD1,14,once,TRBJ1-5,TGTGCCTGGGGCGGACAGGGAAGCAATCAGCCCCAGCATTTT,CAWGGQGSNQPQHF
TRBV10-3,TRBD2,18,-,TRBJ2-2,TGTGCCATCAGTGAAGACACAAGACAGCGGGGGGTTGCCGGGGAGCTGTTTTTT,CAISEDTRQRGVAGELFF
TRBV7-2,TRBD2,14,-,TRBJ2-3,TGTGCCAGCAGTCTAGCGGGGGCCACAGATACGCAGTATTTT,CASSLAGATDTQYF
TRBV29-1,TRBD1,12,-,TRBJ1-2,TGCAGCGTTGAAGACAGGGGGCGAGGCTACACCTTC,CSVEDRGRGYTF
TRBV13,-,13,once,TRBJ1-1,TGTGCCACCCCCGCCCCCAGACGGACTGAAGCTTTCTTT,CATPAPRRTEAFF
TRBV4-3,-,15,few,TRBJ2-7,TGCGCCAGCAGCCAAGATCGCTCGGCCGACTACGAGCAGTACTTC,CASSQDRSADYEQYF
TRBV30,-,11,few,TRBJ2-2,TGTGCCTGGAGTGAGGCCGGGGAGCTGTTTTTT,CAWSEAGELFF
TRBV7-7,TRBD2,15,-,TRBJ2-5,TGTGCCAGCAGCGGGGAGCGGGGGGGCCGAGAGACCCAGTACTTC,CASSGERGGRETQYF
TRBV13,TRBD2,14,-,TRBJ2-7,TGTGCCAGCAGCTTTGGACTAGTCCCCTACGAGCAGTACTTC,CASSFGLVPYEQYF
TRBV4-3,TRBD2,15,-,TRBJ2-1,TGCGCCAGCAGCCTAGAGCGGGGGGGCCTGAATGAGCAGTTCTTC,CASSLERGGLNEQFF
TRBV14,-,13,-,TRBJ2-1,TGTGCCAGCAGCCCTAGCTCCTACAATGAGCAGTTCTTC,CASSPSSYNEQFF
TRBV19,-,13,few,TRBJ2-7,TGTGCCAGTAGTTCAGGACTGTCCTACGAGCAGTACTTC,CASSSGLSYEQYF
TRBV11-2,-,16,-,TRBJ2-3,TGTGCCAGCAGTTCGCCTTTCGAATCGGGCACAGATACGCAGTATTTT,CASSSPFESGTDTQYF
TRBV6-5,-,9,-,TRBJ1-6,TGTGCCAGCGGCTCACCCCTCCACTTT,CASGSPLHF